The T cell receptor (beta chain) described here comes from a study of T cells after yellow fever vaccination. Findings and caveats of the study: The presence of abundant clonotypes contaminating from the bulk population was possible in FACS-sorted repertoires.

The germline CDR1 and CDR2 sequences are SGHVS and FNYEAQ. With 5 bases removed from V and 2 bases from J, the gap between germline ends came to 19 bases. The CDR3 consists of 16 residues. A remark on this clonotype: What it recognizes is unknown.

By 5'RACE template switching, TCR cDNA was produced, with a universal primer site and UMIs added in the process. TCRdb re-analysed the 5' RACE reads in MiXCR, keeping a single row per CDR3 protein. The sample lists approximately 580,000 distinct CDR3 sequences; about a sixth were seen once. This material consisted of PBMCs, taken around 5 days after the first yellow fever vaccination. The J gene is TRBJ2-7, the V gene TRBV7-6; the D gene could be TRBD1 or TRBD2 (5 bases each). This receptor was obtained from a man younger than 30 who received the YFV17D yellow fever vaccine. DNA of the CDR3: TGTGCCAGCAGCCGCCAGGGACGTACGCTCACCTACGAGCAGTACTTC. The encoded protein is CASSRQGRTLTYEQYF.